The 17 T cell receptor beta chains in this list originate from one sample, sequenced in a study of blood T cell repertoires in COVID-19. TCRdb's table, derived via immunoSEQ multiplex PCR, lists solely in-frame clones and lacks some. The table records about 170,000 clones, around 77% of them present only once. Sequencing was carried out using peripheral blood. The receptors here all came from a man aged 65 to 85 with acute or convalescent COVID-19.

To note about this clone: The sample carries other DNA sequences with the same CDR3. The chain is built from TRBV7-2 and TRBJ2-5; D unresolved. The CDR3 sequence is 13 residues long. The germline V gene has CDR1 SGHTA and CDR2 FQGNSA. V lost 3 bases, J lost 2 bases, and 7 bases lay in between. CDR3 in DNA: TGTGCCAGCAGCTTGGCCAGGCAAGAGACCCAGTACTTC. As protein: CASSLARQETQYF.

V and J are TRBV4-2 and TRBJ2-1, with 14 positions matching TRBD2. CDR3 length: 15 residues. The junction had 3 bases not matched to a gene; V was cut back by 4 bases and J by 7 bases. The germline gives CDR1 LGHNA, CDR2 YNFKEQ. The chain's CDR3 is CASSPRTSGRNEQFF. The CDR3 nucleotides read TGTGCCAGCAGCCCGAGGACTAGCGGGAGGAATGAGCAGTTCTTC.

The rearrangement links TRBV9 to TRBJ2-7, with 9 bases that match TRBD2. Trimming at V came to 0 bases and at J to 6 bases, leaving 10 bases not matched to a gene. The length of the CDR3 is 16 residues. Germline CDR1 and CDR2: SGDLS and YYNGEE. CDR3 sequence (DNA): TGTGCCAGCAGCGTAGCGGCGGGAGGGGGGTCAGGCGAGCAGTACTTC. Its protein product is CASSVAAGGGSGEQYF.

This clone was found once. The gene calls are TRBV30 and TRBJ2-5; a weak D match, TRBD1 (6 bases). The germline V gene encodes CDR1 GTSNPN and CDR2 SVGIG (reference sequence). CDR3 size: 14 residues. Trimming cost V 5 bases and J 4 bases, with 17 bases left between them. CDR3 coding DNA: TGTGCCTGGGGCGGGTTGGGGGCTGGAGAGACCCAGTACTTC. It specifies CAWGGLGAGETQYF. Combining the CDR3 with reference TRBV30 and TRBJ2-5 gives the whole variable domain SQTIHQWPATLVQPVGSPLSLECTVEGTSNPNLYWYRQAAGRGLQLLFYSVGIGQISSEVPQNLSASRPQDRQFILSSKKLLLSDSGFYLCAWGGLGAGETQYFGPGTRLLVL.

There are a few counts of this clone. The chain couples TRBV30 to TRBJ2-1, with 9 bases that match TRBD2. Germline CDR1 reads GTSNPN; CDR2 reads SVGIG (reference sequence). Germline trimming cut 6 bases from V and 0 bases from J; bases unmatched to any gene: 3. The CDR3 is 14 residues long. This chain's CDR3 is CACVSGSSYNEQFF. The CDR3 coding sequence is TGTGCCTGCGTTAGCGGGAGCTCCTACAATGAGCAGTTCTTC.

Only one count was recorded for this clone. This chain uses TRBV19 with TRBJ1-1, with D unclear. CDR1 and CDR2 from the germline V gene are LNHDA and SQIVND (reference sequence). Trimming took off 2 bases at V and 0 bases at J, with 7 bases between the two ends. The CDR3 runs to 14 residues. The DNA for the CDR3 is TGTGCCAGTAGTATAATCGCGGTGAACACTGAAGCTTTCTTT. This sequence encodes CASSIIAVNTEAFF.

CDR3: CASSSRRGEQYF. The CDR3 nucleotides read TGTGCCAGCAGTTCCCGGCGGGGAGAGCAGTACTTC. The V gene is TRBV6-5, the J gene TRBJ2-7; D is perhaps TRBD2 (6 bases). CDR3 size: 12 residues. CDR1 is MNHEY and CDR2 is SVGAGI in the germline V gene. Trimming shortened V by 4 bases and J by 7 bases, and 11 bases separated the two germline ends.

The V call is TRBV6-5, the J call TRBJ1-2; unclear D gene. Trimming cost V 7 bases and J 8 bases, with 17 bases left between them. There are 13 residues in the CDR3. From germline, CDR1 is MNHEY and CDR2 SVGAGI. Here the CDR3 reads CASTPATSWGYTF. In nucleotides, the CDR3 is TGTGCCAGCACCCCAGCGACTTCCTGGGGCTACACCTTC.

The chain carries TRBV6-1 and TRBJ2-7; 7 bases agree with TRBD1. J gave up 7 bases and V 2 bases, and 5 bases lay outside the gene matches. The length of the CDR3 is 13 residues. From germline, CDR1 is MNHNS and CDR2 SASEGT. The CDR3 DNA reads as TGTGCCAGCAGTGAATACAGGGGTTTAGAGCAGTACTTC. Translating gives CASSEYRGLEQYF.

This chain connects TRBV6-5 to TRBJ1-4, with 7 positions matching TRBD1. The length of the CDR3 is 14 residues. Germline-derived CDR1 and CDR2 are MNHEY and SVGAGI. The J segment lost 4 bases and the V segment lost 5 bases, leaving 4 bases of the junction unmatched. CDR3 loop: CASSTSGGNEKLFF. DNA for the CDR3: TGTGCCAGCAGTACTTCAGGGGGTAATGAAAAACTGTTTTTT.

This clone was observed a single time. This chain uses TRBV18 with TRBJ2-7; TRBD1 matches 9 bases. CDR1 and CDR2 from the germline V gene are KGHSH and LQKENI. V lost 5 bases, J lost 1 base, and 9 bases stayed unmatched. CDR3 length: 16 residues. For the CDR3, the DNA is TGTGCCAGCTCAAGTACAGGGGGCGCGGTATCCTACGAGCAGTACTTC. It yields the protein CASSSTGGAVSYEQYF.

This clone was observed a handful of times. The chain joins TRBV28 to TRBJ1-5; unclear D gene. V shed 2 bases and J shed 5 bases, with 13 bases lying between them. CDR3 length: 15 residues. Germline V gives CDR1 MDHEN, CDR2 SYDVKM. This CDR3 is CASSLGRRKDQPQHF. Here the CDR3 DNA reads TGTGCCAGCAGTTTAGGTCGGCGGAAGGATCAGCCCCAGCATTTT.

The J gene is TRBJ2-3, the V gene TRBV5-1, with 10 bases that match TRBD1. The CDR3 has 15 amino acids. Germline lookup yields CDR1 SGHRS and CDR2 YFSETQ. V was pared by 0 bases and J by 4 bases, with 2 bases of the junction left unmatched. The CDR3 DNA follows: TGCGCCAGCAGCTTGGGAGGACAGGGGGCAGATACGCAGTATTTT. Translating gives CASSLGGQGADTQYF. Together with reference TRBV5-1 and TRBJ2-3, the CDR3 gives the full variable domain: KAGVTQTPRYLIKTRGQQVTLSCSPISGHRSVSWYQQTPGQGLQFLFEYFSETQRNKGNFPGRFSGRQFSNSRSEMNVSTLELGDSALYLCASSLGGQGADTQYFGPGTRLTVL.

About this clone: Compared with germline, one end of the junction differs, possibly owing to a read error. The chain joins TRBV19 to TRBJ1-4; 7 bases line up with TRBD1. Germline CDR1 is LNHDA and CDR2 is SQIVND (reference sequence). This CDR3 spans 17 amino acids. CDR3 in amino acids: CASSRPLPDRPKEKLFF. Written as DNA, the CDR3 is TGTGCCAGTAGTAGGCCCCTCCCGGACAGGCCTAAAGAAAAACTGTTTTTT.

This clone came up a few times. The genes are TRBV5-5 and TRBJ1-4; tentative D call: TRBD1 (5 bases). This CDR3 has 15 amino acids. Germline values: CDR1 SGHKS, CDR2 YYEKEE (reference sequence). With 0 bases removed from V and 8 bases from J, the gap between germline ends came to 14 bases. CDR3 sequence: CASSLELAGREKLFF. The CDR3 bases are TGTGCCAGCAGCTTGGAGCTGGCAGGGAGGGAAAAACTGTTTTTT.

This sequence joins TRBV6-1 and TRBJ2-1, with D perhaps matching TRBD2 (6 bases). Germline V CDR1 and CDR2: MNHNS, SASEGT. The V gene lost 2 bases and the J gene lost 7 bases, with 12 bases spanning the gap. The CDR3 totals 14 residues. DNA for the CDR3: TGTGCCAGCAGTGAACAGGGAGGAGGAAATGAGCAGTTCTTC. As protein: CASSEQGGGNEQFF.

This chain links TRBV11-2 with TRBJ2-7, with 13 bases that match TRBD2. Germline trimming cut 5 bases from V and 2 bases from J; bases unmatched to any gene: 9. Germline V gene lookup returns CDR1 SGHAT and CDR2 FQNNGV. This CDR3 comprises 17 residues. CDR3 bases: TGTGCCAGCAGCCTCACCCCGACTAGCGGGAGGCCCTACGAGCAGTACTTC. Protein sequence: CASSLTPTSGRPYEQYF.